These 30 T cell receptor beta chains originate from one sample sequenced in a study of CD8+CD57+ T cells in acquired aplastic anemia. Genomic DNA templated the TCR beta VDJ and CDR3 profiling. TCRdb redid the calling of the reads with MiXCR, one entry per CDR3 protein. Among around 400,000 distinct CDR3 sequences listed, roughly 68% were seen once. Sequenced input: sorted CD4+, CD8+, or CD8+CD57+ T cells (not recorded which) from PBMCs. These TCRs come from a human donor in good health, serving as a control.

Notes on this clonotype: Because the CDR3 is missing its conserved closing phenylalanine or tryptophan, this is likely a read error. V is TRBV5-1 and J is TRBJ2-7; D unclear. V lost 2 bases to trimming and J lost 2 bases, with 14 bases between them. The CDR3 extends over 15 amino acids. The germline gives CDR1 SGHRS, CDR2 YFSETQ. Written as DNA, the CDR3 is TGCGCCAGCAGCTTTCGAGGTCGCTCTGCCTACGAGCAGTACCTC. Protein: CASSFRGRSAYEQYL.

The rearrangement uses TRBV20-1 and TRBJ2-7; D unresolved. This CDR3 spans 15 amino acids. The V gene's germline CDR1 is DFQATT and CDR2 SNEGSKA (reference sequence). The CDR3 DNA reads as TGCAGCGTACTGTTCCAACGTTGTAGCTCCTACGAGCAGTACTTC. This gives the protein CSVLFQRCSSYEQYF.

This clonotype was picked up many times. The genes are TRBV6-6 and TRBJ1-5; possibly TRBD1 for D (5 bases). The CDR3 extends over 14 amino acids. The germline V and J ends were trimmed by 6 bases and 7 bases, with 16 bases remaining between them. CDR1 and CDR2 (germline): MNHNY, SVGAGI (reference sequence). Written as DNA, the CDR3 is TGTGCCAGCAGACTTACGGGGGAAGCACAGCCCCAGCATTTT. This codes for CASRLTGEAQPQHF.

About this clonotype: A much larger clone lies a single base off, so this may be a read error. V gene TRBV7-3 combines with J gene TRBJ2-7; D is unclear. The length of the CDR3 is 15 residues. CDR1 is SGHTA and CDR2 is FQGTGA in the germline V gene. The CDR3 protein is CASSLNGEWSSEQYF. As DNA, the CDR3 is TGTGCCAGCAGTTTAAACGGAGAATGGTCCTCCGAGCAGTACTTC.

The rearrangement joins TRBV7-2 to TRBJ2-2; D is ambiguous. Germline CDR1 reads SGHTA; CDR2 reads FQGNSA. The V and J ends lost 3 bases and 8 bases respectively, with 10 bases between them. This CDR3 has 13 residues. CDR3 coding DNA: TGTGCCAGCAGCTTCCAGGCCGCTGGGGAGCTGTTTTTT. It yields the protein CASSFQAAGELFF.

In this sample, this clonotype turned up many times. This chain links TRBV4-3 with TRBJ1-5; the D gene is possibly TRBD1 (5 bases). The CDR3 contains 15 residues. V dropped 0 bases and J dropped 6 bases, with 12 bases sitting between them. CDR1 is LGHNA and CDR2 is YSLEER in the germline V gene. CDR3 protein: CASSQDVAGTQPQHF. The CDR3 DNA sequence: TGCGCCAGCAGCCAAGATGTGGCAGGGACTCAGCCCCAGCATTTT.

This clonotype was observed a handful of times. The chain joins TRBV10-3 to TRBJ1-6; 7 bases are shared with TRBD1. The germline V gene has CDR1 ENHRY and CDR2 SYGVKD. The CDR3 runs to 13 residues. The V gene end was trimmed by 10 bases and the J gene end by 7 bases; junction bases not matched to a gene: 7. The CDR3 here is CATMPGQNSPLHF. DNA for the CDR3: TGTGCCACCATGCCGGGACAGAATTCACCCCTCCACTTT.

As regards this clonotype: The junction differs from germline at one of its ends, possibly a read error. As DNA, the CDR3 is TGTGCCAGCAGCTTGTACCAAGGGTCAGCGGTTCGCTTC. Its protein product is CASSLYQGSAVRF. The chain joins TRBV5-1 to TRBJ2-5; the D gene is possibly TRBD2 (5 bases). Germline V gene lookup returns CDR1 SGHRS and CDR2 YFSETQ. The CDR3 covers 13 residues.

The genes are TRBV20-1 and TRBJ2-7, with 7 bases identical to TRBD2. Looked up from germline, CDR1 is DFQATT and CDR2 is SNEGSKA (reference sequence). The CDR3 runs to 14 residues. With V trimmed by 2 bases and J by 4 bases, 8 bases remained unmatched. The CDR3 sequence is CSARYVAGSYEQYF. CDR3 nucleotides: TGCAGTGCTAGATACGTAGCGGGTTCGTACGAGCAGTACTTC.

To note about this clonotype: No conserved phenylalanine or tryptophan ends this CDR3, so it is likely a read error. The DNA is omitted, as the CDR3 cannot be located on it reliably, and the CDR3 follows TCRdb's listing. This chain's CDR3 is CASSAATGPDYDL. The chain carries TRBV7-6 and TRBJ2-7; the D call in the table, TRBD1, was not verified against the DNA. Germline CDR1 is SGHVS and CDR2 is FNYEAQ. The CDR3 contains 13 residues when both ends are counted.

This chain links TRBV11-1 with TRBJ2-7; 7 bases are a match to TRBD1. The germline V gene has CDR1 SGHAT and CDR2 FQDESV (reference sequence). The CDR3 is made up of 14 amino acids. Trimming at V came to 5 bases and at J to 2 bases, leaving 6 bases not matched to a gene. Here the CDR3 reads CASSRRQGAYEQYF. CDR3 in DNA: TGTGCCAGCAGCCGCAGACAGGGAGCCTACGAGCAGTACTTC. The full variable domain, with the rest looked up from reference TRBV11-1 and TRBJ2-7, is EAEVAQSPRYKITEKSQAVAFWCDPISGHATLYWYRQILGQGPELLVQFQDESVVDDSQLPKDRFSAERLKGVDSTLKIQPAELGDSAMYLCASSRRQGAYEQYFGPGTRLTVT.

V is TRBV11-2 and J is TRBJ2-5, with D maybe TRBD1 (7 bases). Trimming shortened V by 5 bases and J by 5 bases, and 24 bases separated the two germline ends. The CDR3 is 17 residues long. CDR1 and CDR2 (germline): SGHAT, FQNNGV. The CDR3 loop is CASSPVVEGTVRETQYF. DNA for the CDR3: TGTGCCAGCAGCCCAGTCGTGGAGGGGACAGTGAGGGAGACCCAGTACTTC. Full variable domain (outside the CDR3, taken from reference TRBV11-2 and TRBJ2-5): EAGVAQSPRYKIIEKRQSVAFWCNPISGHATLYWYQQILGQGPKLLIQFQNNGVVDDSQLPKDRFSAERLKGVDSTLKIQPAKLEDSAVYLCASSPVVEGTVRETQYFGPGTRLLVL.

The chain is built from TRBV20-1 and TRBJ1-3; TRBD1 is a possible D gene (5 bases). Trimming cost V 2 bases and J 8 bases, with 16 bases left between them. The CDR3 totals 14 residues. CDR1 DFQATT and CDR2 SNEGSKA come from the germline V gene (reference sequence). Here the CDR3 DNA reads TGCAGTGCTAGATCCATGGCGGGGGACCACACCATATATTTT. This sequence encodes CSARSMAGDHTIYF.

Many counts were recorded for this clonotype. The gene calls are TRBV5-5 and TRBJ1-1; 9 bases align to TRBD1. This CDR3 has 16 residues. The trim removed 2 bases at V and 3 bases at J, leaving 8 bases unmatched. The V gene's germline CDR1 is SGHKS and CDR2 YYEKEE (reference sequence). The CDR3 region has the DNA TGTGCCAGCAGCTTATCACACAGGGGGCTTGACACTGAAGCTTTCTTT. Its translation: CASSLSHRGLDTEAFF.

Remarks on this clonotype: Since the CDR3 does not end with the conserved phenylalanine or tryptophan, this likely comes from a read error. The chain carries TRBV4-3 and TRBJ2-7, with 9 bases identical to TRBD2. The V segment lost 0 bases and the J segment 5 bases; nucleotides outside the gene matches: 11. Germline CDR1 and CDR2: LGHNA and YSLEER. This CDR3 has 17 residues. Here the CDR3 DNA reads TGCGCCAGCAGCCAAGATCTAGCTAGCGGGAACCCCGACGAGCAGTACTCC. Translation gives CASSQDLASGNPDEQYS.

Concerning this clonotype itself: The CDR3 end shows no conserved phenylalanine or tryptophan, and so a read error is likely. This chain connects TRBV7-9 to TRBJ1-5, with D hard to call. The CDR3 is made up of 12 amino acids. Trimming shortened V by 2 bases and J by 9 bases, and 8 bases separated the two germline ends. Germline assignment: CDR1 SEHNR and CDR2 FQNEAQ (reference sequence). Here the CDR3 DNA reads TGTGCCAGCAGCTTAACCACGCCGCCCCAGCATTTG. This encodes CASSLTTPPQHL.

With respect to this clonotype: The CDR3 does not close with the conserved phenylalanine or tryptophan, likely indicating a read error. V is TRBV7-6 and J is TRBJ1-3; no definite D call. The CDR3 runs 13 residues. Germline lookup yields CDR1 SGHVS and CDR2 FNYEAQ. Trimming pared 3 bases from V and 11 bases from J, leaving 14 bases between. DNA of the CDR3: TGTGCCAGCAGCTTTGAAGATCGCAACTCCATATATTAT. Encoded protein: CASSFEDRNSIYY.

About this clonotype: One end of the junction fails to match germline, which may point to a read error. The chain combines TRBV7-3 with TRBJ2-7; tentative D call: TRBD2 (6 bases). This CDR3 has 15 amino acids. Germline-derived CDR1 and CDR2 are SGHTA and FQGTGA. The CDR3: CASSEASGRAYAQYF. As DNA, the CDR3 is TGTGCCAGCAGTGAGGCCAGCGGGCGTGCCTACGCGCAGTACTTC.

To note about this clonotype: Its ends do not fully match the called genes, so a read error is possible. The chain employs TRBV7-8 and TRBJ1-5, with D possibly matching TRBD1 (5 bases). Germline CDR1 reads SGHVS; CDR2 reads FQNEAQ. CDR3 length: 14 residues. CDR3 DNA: TGTGCCAGCAGCGAAACACAGGACTATCAGACCCAGCATTTT. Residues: CASSETQDYQTQHF.

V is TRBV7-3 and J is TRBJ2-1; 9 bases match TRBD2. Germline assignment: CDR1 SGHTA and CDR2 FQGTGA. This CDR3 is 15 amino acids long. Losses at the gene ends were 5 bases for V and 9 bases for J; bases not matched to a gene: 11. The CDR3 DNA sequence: TGTGCCAGCAGCGTAAGGGTAGCGGGGGCGAGTGAGCAGTTCTTC. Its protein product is CASSVRVAGASEQFF.

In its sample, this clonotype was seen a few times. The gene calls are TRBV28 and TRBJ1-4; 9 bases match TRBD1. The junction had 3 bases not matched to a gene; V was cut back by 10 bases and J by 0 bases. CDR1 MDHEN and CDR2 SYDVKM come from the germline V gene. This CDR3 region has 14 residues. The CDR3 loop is CATGQGSTNEKLFF. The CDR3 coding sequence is TGTGCCACAGGACAGGGGTCAACTAATGAAAAACTGTTTTTT.

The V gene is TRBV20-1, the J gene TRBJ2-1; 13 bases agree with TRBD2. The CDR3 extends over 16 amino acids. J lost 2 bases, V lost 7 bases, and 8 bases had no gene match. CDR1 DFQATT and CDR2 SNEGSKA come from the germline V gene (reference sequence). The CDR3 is CSGQVTSGGPYNEQFF. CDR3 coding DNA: TGCAGTGGTCAGGTGACTAGCGGGGGGCCCTACAATGAGCAGTTCTTC.

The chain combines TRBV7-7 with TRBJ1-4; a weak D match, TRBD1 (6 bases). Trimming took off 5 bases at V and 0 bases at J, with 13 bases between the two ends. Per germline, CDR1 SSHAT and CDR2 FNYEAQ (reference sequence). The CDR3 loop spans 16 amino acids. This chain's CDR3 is CASSISNRATNEKLFF. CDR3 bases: TGTGCCAGCAGCATAAGTAACAGGGCAACTAATGAAAAACTGTTTTTT.

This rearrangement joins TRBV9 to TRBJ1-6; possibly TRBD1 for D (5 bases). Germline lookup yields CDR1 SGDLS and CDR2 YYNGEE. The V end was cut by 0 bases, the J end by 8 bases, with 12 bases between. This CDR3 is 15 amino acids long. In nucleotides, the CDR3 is TGTGCCAGCAGCGTAGGCGTAGGGGTCTATTCACCCCTCCACTTT. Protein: CASSVGVGVYSPLHF.

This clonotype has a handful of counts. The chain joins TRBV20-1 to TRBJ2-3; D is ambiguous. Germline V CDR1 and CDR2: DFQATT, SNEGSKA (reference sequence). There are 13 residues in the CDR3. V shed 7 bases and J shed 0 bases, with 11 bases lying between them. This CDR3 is CSVERLSTDTQYF. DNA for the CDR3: TGCAGTGTGGAGAGGCTTAGCACAGATACGCAGTATTTT.

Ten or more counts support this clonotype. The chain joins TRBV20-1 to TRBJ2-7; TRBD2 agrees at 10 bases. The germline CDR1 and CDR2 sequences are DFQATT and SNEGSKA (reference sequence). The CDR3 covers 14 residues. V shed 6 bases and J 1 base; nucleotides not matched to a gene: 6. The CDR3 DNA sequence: TGCAGTGCGTTACTAGCGGGGAGTTCCTACGAGCAGTACTTC. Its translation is CSALLAGSSYEQYF.

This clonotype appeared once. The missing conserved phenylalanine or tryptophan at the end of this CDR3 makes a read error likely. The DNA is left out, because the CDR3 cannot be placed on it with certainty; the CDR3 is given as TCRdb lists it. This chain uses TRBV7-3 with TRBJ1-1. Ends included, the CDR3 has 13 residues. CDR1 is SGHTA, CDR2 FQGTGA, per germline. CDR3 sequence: CASSRDDDNESFL.

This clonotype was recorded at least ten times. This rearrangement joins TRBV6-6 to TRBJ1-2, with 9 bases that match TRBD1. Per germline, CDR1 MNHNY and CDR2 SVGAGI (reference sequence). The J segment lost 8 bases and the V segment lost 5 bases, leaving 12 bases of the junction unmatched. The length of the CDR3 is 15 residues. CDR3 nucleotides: TGTGCCAGCAGTAGTAGGGACAGGGTCATTCAGGGCTACACCTTC. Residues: CASSSRDRVIQGYTF.

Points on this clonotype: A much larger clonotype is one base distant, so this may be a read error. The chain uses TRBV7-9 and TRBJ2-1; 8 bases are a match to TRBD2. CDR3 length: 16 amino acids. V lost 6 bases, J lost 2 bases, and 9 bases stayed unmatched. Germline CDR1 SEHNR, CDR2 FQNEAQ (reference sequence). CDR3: CASSLVAGGAYNEQFF. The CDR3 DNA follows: TGTGCCAGCAGTTTGGTGGCGGGGGGAGCCTACAATGAGCAGTTCTTC.

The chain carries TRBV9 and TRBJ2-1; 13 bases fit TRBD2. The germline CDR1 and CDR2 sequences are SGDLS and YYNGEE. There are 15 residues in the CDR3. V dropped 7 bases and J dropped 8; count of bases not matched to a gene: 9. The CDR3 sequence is CASGRTSGSWDEQFF. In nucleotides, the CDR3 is TGTGCCAGCGGTAGGACTAGCGGGAGTTGGGATGAGCAGTTCTTC.